The clone carrying this T cell receptor beta chain occurred many times. The antigen is undetermined. The junction departs from germline at one end; a sequencing error may be responsible. Germline V gene data show CDR1 as MNHEY and CDR2 as SVGEGT. This CDR3 is built from 14 residues. In the library, individual cDNA molecules carried attached unique molecular identifiers. TCRdb itself ran the 5' RACE reads through MiXCR, one entry per CDR3 protein. The repertoire holds fewer than 100,000 distinct CDR3 sequences, with over 10% as singletons. This sample is part of a study of early T cells in non-severe SARS-CoV-2 infection. Study-wide context: Chains were unpaired, as sequencing was done on bulk RNA from unsorted whole blood. Study-wide points: VDJdb matching favored anti-spike CD8 responses, missing private and CD4 specificities.

The chain joins TRBV6-2 or TRBV6-3 to TRBJ1-1; D might be TRBD1 (6 bases). The clonotype comes from an adult who was a healthcare worker with PCR-confirmed SARS-CoV-2 infection or an uninfected control (not recorded which). Sequenced material: whole blood. CDR3 protein: CATSPRQGSPEAFF. CDR3 bases: TGTGCCACCAGTCCGCGGCAGGGGAGCCCTGAAGCTTTCTTT.